These 21 T cell receptor beta chains share one sample of origin, sequenced in a study of shared clonotypes between healthy human individuals. Selected positively for CCR7 and CD45RO-negative, naive CD8 cells excluded terminally differentiated effector memory CD45RA+ cells. Assay: immunoSEQ multiplex PCR; the TCRdb copy retains only in-frame clones and omits some. The data show 700,000 to 950,000 clones, 95% to 97% seen once. The specimen was naive CD8+ T cells sorted from blood. The receptor set was obtained from a young man in good health.

This chain uses TRBV4-1 with TRBJ1-5, with D maybe TRBD1 (5 bases). The CDR3 is 15 residues long. CDR1 is MGHRA, CDR2 YSYEKL, per germline. Trimming stripped 5 bases from V and 2 bases from J, with 13 bases between. The CDR3 sequence: CASSAAGGGNQPQHF. The CDR3 coding sequence is TGCGCCAGCAGCGCGGCGGGGGGTGGCAATCAGCCCCAGCATTTT.

The chain employs TRBV27 and TRBJ2-1, with TRBD2 matching over 7 bases. With 5 bases clipped from V and 6 bases from J, the junction kept 10 bases outside the gene matches. Per germline, CDR1 MNHEY and CDR2 SMNVEV (reference sequence). The CDR3 has 15 residues. The CDR3: CASSHGAGVFNEQFF. The CDR3 coding sequence is TGTGCCAGCAGTCACGGGGCGGGAGTATTCAATGAGCAGTTCTTC.

The chain recombines TRBV28 with TRBJ1-1; 8 bases line up with TRBD1. V lost 6 bases to trimming and J lost 4 bases; unmatched junction nucleotides: 7. The germline CDR1 and CDR2 sequences are MDHEN and SYDVKM. The CDR3 is 14 residues long. Here the CDR3 DNA reads TGTGCCAGCAGCCTCGGACAGGGTGGCACTGAAGCTTTCTTT. This encodes CASSLGQGGTEAFF.

This chain uses TRBV7-9 with TRBJ2-7, with TRBD1 identical over 8 bases. CDR1 SEHNR and CDR2 FQNEAQ come from the germline V gene (reference sequence). The CDR3 is 15 amino acids. V shed 7 bases and J 3 bases; nucleotides not matched to a gene: 11. The DNA for the CDR3 is TGTGCCAGCATCTGGACGGCCAGGGGGCACTACGAGCAGTACTTC. Translating gives CASIWTARGHYEQYF.

The chain combines TRBV7-9 with TRBJ2-1; the match to TRBD2 covers 10 bases. CDR3 size: 16 residues. Trimming removed 5 bases from V and 6 bases from J; junction bases left unmatched: 10. Germline loops: CDR1 SEHNR, CDR2 FQNEAQ (reference sequence). The CDR3 loop is CASSAASGSTFNEQFF. DNA for the CDR3: TGTGCCAGCAGCGCCGCTAGCGGGAGTACGTTCAATGAGCAGTTCTTC.

DNA for the CDR3: TGTGCCAGCAGTCTTCTAGGGTCGCCAGATACGCAGTATTTT. It yields the protein CASSLLGSPDTQYF. The V call is TRBV27, the J call TRBJ2-3; unclear D gene. Trimming left V 5 bases short and J 4 bases short, with 13 bases between. CDR1 and CDR2 (germline): MNHEY, SMNVEV (reference sequence). The CDR3 is made up of 14 amino acids.

The chain employs TRBV27 and TRBJ1-1; D is undetermined. The CDR3 totals 15 residues. V lost 5 bases to trimming and J lost 5 bases, with 18 bases between them. The germline V gene encodes CDR1 MNHEY and CDR2 SMNVEV (reference sequence). This chain's CDR3 is CASSPPHGPGTEAFF. CDR3 in DNA: TGTGCCAGCAGTCCTCCTCACGGCCCAGGTACTGAAGCTTTCTTT.

Points on this clone: The same CDR3 is also encoded by other DNA sequences in this sample. This CDR3 reads CSVERESSYEQYF. The CDR3 nucleotides read TGCAGCGTTGAACGGGAAAGCTCCTACGAGCAGTACTTC. This chain uses TRBV29-1 with TRBJ2-7, with D maybe TRBD2 (5 bases). Germline V gives CDR1 SQVTM, CDR2 ANQGSEA. V lost 2 bases and J lost 0, with 8 bases in between. The CDR3 covers 13 residues.

This chain links TRBV14 with TRBJ2-7; D gene ambiguous. Trimming pared 4 bases from V and 1 base from J, leaving 14 bases between. Germline V gene lookup returns CDR1 SGHDN and CDR2 FVKESK. The CDR3 is made up of 15 amino acids. The CDR3 coding sequence is TGTGCCAGCAGCCTCGGAGATTTCGGGTCCTACGAGCAGTACTTC. It codes for CASSLGDFGSYEQYF.

CDR3 sequence reads: CASSLFRAPYEQYF. CDR3 coding DNA: TGTGCCAGCAGCTTATTCAGGGCCCCCTACGAGCAGTACTTC. The chain carries TRBV7-2 and TRBJ2-7, with D perhaps TRBD1 (5 bases). Trimming took off 2 bases at V and 2 bases at J, with 10 bases between the two ends. Germline CDR1 and CDR2: SGHTA and FQGNSA. The CDR3 totals 14 residues.

The chain joins TRBV14 to TRBJ2-7, with 13 bases lining up with TRBD2. In germline, CDR1 is SGHDN, CDR2 FVKESK. The trim removed 0 bases at V and 4 bases at J, leaving 6 bases unmatched. The CDR3 loop spans 17 amino acids. The CDR3 bases are TGTGCCAGCAGCCAAGAGTCGGGACTAGCGGGACTGTACGAGCAGTACTTC. This translates into CASSQESGLAGLYEQYF.

This chain uses TRBV2 with TRBJ2-7; the D gene is possibly TRBD2 (6 bases). The CDR3 spans 15 residues. Germline CDR1 SNHLY, CDR2 FYNNEI. V shed 6 bases and J shed 3 bases, with 18 bases lying between them. This CDR3 is CASREIADPFYEQYF. The CDR3 region has the DNA TGTGCCAGCAGGGAGATAGCGGACCCCTTCTACGAGCAGTACTTC.

The chain has TRBV2 and TRBJ2-1; 9 nucleotides align to TRBD2. The CDR3 is made up of 14 amino acids. Germline loops: CDR1 SNHLY, CDR2 FYNNEI. The V gene end was trimmed by 6 bases and the J gene end by 3 bases; junction bases not matched to a gene: 3. The DNA for the CDR3 is TGTGCCAGCAGCGGGACTAGCTACTACAATGAGCAGTTCTTC. This sequence encodes CASSGTSYYNEQFF.

The genes are TRBV11-2 and TRBJ2-1, with D unclear. V was trimmed by 5 bases and J by 0 bases, leaving 11 bases between them. This CDR3 is 15 amino acids long. Germline V gives CDR1 SGHAT, CDR2 FQNNGV. CDR3 sequence reads: CASSPLPSSYNEQFF. The CDR3 nucleotides are TGTGCCAGCAGCCCGTTACCCAGCTCCTACAATGAGCAGTTCTTC. Full variable domain (remainder filled in from reference TRBV11-2 and TRBJ2-1): EAGVAQSPRYKIIEKRQSVAFWCNPISGHATLYWYQQILGQGPKLLIQFQNNGVVDDSQLPKDRFSAERLKGVDSTLKIQPAKLEDSAVYLCASSPLPSSYNEQFFGPGTRLTVL.

This chain connects TRBV10-3 to TRBJ2-1, with a tentative D call TRBD1 (6 bases). V dropped 2 bases and J dropped 3 bases, with 14 bases sitting between them. The CDR3 has 16 residues. Germline-derived CDR1 and CDR2 are ENHRY and SYGVKD. Written as DNA, the CDR3 is TGTGCCATCAGTGAGCCGACAGGCCACGACTACAATGAGCAGTTCTTC. Protein sequence: CAISEPTGHDYNEQFF.

The rearrangement uses TRBV19 and TRBJ2-1, with 12 bases aligning to TRBD2. Trimming removed 4 bases from V and 0 bases from J; junction bases left unmatched: 4. This CDR3 comprises 17 residues. CDR1 is LNHDA, CDR2 SQIVND, per germline (reference sequence). CDR3 sequence: CASSKTSGRHSYNEQFF. The CDR3 region has the DNA TGTGCCAGTAGTAAAACTAGCGGGAGGCACTCCTACAATGAGCAGTTCTTC.

The chain combines TRBV4-3 with TRBJ2-1, with D perhaps being TRBD1 or TRBD2 (5 bases each). CDR1 is LGHNA and CDR2 is YSLEER in the germline V gene. V shed 0 bases and J shed 6 bases, with 12 bases lying between them. This CDR3 contains 15 residues. The CDR3 DNA is TGCGCCAGCAGCCAAGATCTGGGACCCCTCAATGAGCAGTTCTTC. It codes for CASSQDLGPLNEQFF.

The genes are TRBV7-6 and TRBJ2-3; no clear D gene. V shed 0 bases and J shed 2 bases, with 6 bases lying between them. Germline V gene data show CDR1 as SGHVS and CDR2 as FNYEAQ. There are 14 residues in the CDR3. The CDR3 DNA sequence: TGTGCCAGCAGCTTAGCGGGCTTCACAGATACGCAGTATTTT. This codes for CASSLAGFTDTQYF.

This chain connects TRBV9 to TRBJ1-2; maybe TRBD1 (5 bases). Germline V gene sequence: CDR1 SGDLS, CDR2 YYNGEE. The CDR3 spans 18 residues. Between the trimmed V and J ends, which lost 2 bases and 0 bases, there was a span of 20 bases. This CDR3 reads CASSVKSAPGRANYGYTF. In DNA form, the CDR3 reads TGTGCCAGCAGCGTTAAATCCGCCCCCGGCAGGGCTAACTATGGCTACACCTTC.

V is TRBV27 and J is TRBJ2-3, with a possible D match to TRBD1 (5 bases). V lost 6 bases, J lost 6 bases, and 19 bases lay in between. Per germline, CDR1 MNHEY and CDR2 SMNVEV (reference sequence). The CDR3 has 15 residues. CDR3 region: CASSLKEQVVDTQYF. The CDR3 DNA is TGTGCCAGCAGCCTGAAAGAACAGGTCGTGGATACGCAGTATTTT.

V usage is TRBV2 and J usage is TRBJ2-1, with TRBD1 identical over 9 bases. This CDR3 contains 16 residues. Germline CDR1 reads SNHLY; CDR2 reads FYNNEI. V was clipped by 6 bases and J by 6 bases; unmatched bases: 12. This CDR3 is CASRGSGQGLVNEQFF. CDR3 DNA sequence: TGTGCCAGCAGGGGGTCGGGACAGGGTTTGGTCAATGAGCAGTTCTTC.